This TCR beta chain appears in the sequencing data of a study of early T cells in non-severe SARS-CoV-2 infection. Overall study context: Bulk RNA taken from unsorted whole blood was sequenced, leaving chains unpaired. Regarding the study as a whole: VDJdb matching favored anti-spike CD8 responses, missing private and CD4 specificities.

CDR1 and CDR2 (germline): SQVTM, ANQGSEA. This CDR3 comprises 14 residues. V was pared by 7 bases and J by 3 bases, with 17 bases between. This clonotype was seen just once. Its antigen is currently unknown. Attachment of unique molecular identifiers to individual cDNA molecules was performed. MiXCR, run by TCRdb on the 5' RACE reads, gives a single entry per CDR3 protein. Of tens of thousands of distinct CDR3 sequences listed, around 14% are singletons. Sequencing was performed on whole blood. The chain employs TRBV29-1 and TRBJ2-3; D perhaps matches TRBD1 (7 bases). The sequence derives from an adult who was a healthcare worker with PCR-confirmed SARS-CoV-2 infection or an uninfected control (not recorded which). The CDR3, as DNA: TGCAGCGGGGGGGAGGACAGGTTAACAGATACGCAGTATTTT. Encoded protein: CSGGEDRLTDTQYF.